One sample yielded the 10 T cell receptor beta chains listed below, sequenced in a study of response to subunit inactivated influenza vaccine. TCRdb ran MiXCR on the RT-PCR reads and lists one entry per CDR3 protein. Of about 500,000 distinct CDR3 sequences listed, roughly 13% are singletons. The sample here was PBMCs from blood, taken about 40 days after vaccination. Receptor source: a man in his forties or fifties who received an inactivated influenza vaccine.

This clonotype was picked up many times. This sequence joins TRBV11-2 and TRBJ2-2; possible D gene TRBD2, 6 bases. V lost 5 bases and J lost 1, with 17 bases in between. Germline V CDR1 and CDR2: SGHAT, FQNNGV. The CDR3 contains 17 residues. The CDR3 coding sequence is TGTGCCAGCAGCCGCGCTCTGGGCGGGAAGAACACCGGGGAGCTGTTTTTT. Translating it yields CASSRALGGKNTGELFF.

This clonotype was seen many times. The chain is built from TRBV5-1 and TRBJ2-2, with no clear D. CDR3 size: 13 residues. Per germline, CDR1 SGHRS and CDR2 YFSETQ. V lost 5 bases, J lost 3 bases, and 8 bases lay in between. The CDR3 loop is CASRVSDTGELFF. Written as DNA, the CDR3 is TGCGCCAGCAGGGTATCGGACACCGGGGAGCTGTTTTTT.

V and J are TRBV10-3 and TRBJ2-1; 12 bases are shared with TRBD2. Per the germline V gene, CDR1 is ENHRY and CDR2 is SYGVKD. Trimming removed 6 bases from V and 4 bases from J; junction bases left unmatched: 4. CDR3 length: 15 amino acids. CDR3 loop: CAIRRLAGEYNEQFF. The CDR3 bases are TGTGCCATCAGGAGACTAGCGGGAGAGTACAATGAGCAGTTCTTC.

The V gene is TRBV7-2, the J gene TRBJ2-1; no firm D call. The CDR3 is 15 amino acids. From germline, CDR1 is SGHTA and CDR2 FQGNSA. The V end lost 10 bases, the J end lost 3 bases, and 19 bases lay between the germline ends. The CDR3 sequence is CATSSLGTVYNEQFF. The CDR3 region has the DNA TGTGCCACAAGCAGTCTGGGAACGGTCTACAATGAGCAGTTCTTC.

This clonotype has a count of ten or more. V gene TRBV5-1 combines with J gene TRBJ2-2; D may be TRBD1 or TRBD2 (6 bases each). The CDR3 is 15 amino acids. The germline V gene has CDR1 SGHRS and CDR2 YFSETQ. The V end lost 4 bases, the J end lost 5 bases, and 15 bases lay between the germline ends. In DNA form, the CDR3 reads TGCGCCAGCAGCCCTCTAGGGGGAGGTACCGGGGAGCTGTTTTTT. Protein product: CASSPLGGGTGELFF.

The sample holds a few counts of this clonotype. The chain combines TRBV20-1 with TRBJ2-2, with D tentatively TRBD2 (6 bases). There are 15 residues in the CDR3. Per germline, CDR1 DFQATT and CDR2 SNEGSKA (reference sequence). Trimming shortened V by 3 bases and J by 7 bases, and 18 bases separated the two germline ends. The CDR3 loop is CSARRAREAIGELFF. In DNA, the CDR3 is TGCAGTGCTAGGAGGGCGAGGGAGGCGATCGGGGAGCTGTTTTTT.

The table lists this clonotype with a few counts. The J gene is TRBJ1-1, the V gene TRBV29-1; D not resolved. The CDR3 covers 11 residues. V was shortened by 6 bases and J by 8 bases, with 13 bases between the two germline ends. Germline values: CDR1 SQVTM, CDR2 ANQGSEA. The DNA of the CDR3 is TGCAGCGTGCGGGAGGACGTAGAAGCTTTCTTT. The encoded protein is CSVREDVEAFF.

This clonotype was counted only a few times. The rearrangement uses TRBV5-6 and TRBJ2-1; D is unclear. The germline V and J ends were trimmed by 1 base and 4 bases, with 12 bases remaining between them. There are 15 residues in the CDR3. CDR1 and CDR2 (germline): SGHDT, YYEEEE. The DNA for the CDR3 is TGTGCCAGCAGCTTGCTGGCCCTATCTTACAATGAGCAGTTCTTC. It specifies CASSLLALSYNEQFF.

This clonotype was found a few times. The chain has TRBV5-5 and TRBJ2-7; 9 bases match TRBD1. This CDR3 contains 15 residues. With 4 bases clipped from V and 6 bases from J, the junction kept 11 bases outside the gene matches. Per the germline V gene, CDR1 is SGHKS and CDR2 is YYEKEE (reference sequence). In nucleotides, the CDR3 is TGTGCCAGCAGCCTGGGGACAGGGAGATTCACCGAGCAGTACTTC. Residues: CASSLGTGRFTEQYF.

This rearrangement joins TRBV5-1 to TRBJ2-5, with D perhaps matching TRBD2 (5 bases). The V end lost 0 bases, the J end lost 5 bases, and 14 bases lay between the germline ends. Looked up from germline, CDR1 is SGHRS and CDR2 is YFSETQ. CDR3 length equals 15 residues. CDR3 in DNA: TGCGCCAGCAGCTTGGCACCGGGGATGATGGAGACCCAGTACTTC. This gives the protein CASSLAPGMMETQYF.